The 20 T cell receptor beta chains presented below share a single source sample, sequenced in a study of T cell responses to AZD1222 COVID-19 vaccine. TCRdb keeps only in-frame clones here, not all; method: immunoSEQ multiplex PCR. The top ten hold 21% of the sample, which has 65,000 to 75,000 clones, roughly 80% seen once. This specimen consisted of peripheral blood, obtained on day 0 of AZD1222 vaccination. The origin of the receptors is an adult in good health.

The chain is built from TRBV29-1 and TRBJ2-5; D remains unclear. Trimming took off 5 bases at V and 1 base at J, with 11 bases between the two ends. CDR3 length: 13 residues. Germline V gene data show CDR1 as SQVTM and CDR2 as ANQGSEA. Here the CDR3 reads CSVLRSFQETQYF. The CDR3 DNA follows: TGCAGCGTTCTAAGGAGTTTCCAAGAGACCCAGTACTTC.

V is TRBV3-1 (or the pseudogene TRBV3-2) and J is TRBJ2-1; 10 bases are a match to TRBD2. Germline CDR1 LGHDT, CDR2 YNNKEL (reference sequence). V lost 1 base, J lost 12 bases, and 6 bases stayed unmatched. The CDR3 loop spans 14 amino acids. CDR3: CASSQGASGSGQFF. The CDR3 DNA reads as TGTGCCAGCAGCCAAGGAGCTAGCGGGAGCGGGCAGTTCTTC.

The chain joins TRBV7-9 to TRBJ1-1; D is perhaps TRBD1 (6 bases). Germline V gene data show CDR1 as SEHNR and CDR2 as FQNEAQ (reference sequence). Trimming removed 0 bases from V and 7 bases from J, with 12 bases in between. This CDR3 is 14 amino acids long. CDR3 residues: CASSLAQGGDEAFF. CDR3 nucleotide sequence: TGTGCCAGCAGCTTAGCACAGGGAGGTGATGAAGCTTTCTTT.

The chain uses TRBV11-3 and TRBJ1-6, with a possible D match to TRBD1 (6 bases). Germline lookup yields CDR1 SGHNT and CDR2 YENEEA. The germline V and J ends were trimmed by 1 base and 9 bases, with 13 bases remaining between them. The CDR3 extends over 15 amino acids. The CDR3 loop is CASSLGGAASSPLHF. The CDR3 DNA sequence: TGTGCCAGCAGCTTAGGGGGGGCAGCTAGTTCACCCCTCCACTTT. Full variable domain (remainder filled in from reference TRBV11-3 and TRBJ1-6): EAGVVQSPRYKIIEKKQPVAFWCNPISGHNTLYWYLQNLGQGPELLIRYENEEAVDDSQLPKDRFSAERLKGVDSTLKIQPAELGDSAVYLCASSLGGAASSPLHFGNGTRLTVT.

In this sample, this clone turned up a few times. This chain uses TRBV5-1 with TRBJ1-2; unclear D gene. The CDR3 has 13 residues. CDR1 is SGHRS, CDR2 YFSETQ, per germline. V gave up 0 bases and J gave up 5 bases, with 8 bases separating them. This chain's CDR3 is CASSLAEGYGYTF. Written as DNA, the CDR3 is TGCGCCAGCAGCTTGGCCGAAGGATATGGCTACACCTTC.

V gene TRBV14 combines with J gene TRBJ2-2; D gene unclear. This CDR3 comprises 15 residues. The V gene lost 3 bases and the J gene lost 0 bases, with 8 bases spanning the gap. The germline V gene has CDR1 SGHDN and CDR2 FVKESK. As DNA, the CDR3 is TGTGCCAGCAGCCACACCTACCCGAACACCGGGGAGCTGTTTTTT. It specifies CASSHTYPNTGELFF. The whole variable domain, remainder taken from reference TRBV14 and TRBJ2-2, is EAGVTQFPSHSVIEKGQTVTLRCDPISGHDNLYWYRRVMGKEIKFLLHFVKESKQDESGMPNNRFLAERTGGTYSTLKVQPAELEDSGVYFCASSHTYPNTGELFFGEGSRLTVL.

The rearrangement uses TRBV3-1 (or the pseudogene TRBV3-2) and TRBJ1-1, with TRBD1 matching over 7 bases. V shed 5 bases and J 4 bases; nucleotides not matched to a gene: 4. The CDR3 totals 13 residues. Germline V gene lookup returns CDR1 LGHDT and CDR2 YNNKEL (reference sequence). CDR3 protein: CASSSRQGTEAFF. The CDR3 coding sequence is TGTGCCAGCAGCTCCCGACAGGGCACTGAAGCTTTCTTT.

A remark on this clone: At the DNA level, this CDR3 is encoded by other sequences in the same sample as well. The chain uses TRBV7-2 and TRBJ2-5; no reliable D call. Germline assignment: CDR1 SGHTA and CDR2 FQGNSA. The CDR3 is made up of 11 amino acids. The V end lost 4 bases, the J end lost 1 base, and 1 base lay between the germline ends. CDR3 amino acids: CASSSQETQYF. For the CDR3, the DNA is TGTGCCAGCAGCTCCCAAGAGACCCAGTACTTC. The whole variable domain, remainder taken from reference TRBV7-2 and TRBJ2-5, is GAGVSQSPSNKVTEKGKDVELRCDPISGHTALYWYRQSLGQGLEFLIYFQGNSAPDKSGLPSDRFSAERTGGSVSTLTIQRTQQEDSAVYLCASSSQETQYFGPGTRLLVL.

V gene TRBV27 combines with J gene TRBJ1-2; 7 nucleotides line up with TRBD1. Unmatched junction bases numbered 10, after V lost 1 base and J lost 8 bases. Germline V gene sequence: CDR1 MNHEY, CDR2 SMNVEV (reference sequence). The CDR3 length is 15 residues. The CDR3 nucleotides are TGTGCCAGCAGTTTATACCCGGGACAGCTTGACGGCTACACCTTC. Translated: CASSLYPGQLDGYTF.

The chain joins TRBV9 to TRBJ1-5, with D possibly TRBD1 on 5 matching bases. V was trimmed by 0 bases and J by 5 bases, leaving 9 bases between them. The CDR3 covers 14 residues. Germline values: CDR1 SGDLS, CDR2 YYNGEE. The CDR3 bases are TGTGCCAGCAGCGTAGATTCCAGGGATCAGCCCCAGCATTTT. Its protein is CASSVDSRDQPQHF.

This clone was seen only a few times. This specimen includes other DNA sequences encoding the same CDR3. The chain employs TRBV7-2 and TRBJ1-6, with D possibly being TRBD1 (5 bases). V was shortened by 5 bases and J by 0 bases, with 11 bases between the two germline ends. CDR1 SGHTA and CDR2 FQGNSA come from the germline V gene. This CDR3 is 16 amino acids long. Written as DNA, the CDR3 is TGTGCCAGCAGCGTCCGACAGAGCTCCTATAATTCACCCCTCCACTTT. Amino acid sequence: CASSVRQSSYNSPLHF.

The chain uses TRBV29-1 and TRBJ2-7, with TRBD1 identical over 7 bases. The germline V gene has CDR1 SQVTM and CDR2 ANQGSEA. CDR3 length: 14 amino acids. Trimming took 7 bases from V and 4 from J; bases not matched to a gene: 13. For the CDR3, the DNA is TGCAGCGCCGCCACACAGGGGTCCTCTTACGAGCAGTACTTC. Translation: CSAATQGSSYEQYF.

The CDR3 sequence is CASSTTQVNTEAFF. CDR3 in DNA: TGTGCCAGCAGCACAACACAGGTGAACACTGAAGCTTTCTTT. The chain employs TRBV13 and TRBJ1-1; TRBD1 is a possible D gene (5 bases). Germline V gene sequence: CDR1 PRHDT, CDR2 FYEKMQ (reference sequence). The CDR3 loop spans 14 amino acids. V lost 5 bases and J lost 0, with 10 bases in between. The full variable domain, completed using reference TRBV13 and TRBJ1-1, is AAGVIQSPRHLIKEKRETATLKCYPIPRHDTVYWYQQGPGQDPQFLISFYEKMQSDKGSIPDRFSAQQFSDYHSELNMSSLELGDSALYFCASSTTQVNTEAFFGQGTRLTVV.

The DNA of the CDR3 is TGTGCCAGCAGTTTAAGGGCCGACTACGAGCAGTACTTC. It encodes CASSLRADYEQYF. The chain couples TRBV12-3 or TRBV12-4 to TRBJ2-7, with no clear D. The V and J ends lost 2 bases and 3 bases respectively, with 8 bases between them. The CDR3 totals 13 residues.

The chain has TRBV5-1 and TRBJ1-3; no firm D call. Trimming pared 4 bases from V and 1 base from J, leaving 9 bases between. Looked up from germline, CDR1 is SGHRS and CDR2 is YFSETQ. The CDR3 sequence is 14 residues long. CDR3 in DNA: TGCGCCAGCAGCCAGTCGGGGTCTGGAAACACCATATATTTT. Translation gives CASSQSGSGNTIYF.

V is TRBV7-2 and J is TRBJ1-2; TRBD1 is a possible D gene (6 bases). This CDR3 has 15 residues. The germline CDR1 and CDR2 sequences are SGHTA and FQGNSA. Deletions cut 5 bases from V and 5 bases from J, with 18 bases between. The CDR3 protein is CASSPGTMVRYGYTF. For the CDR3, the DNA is TGTGCCAGCAGCCCTGGGACAATGGTACGGTATGGCTACACCTTC.

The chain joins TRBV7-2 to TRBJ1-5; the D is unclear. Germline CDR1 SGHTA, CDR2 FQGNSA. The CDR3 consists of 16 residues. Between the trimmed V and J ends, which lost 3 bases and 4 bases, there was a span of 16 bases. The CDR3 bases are TGTGCCAGCAGCTTCTTAGGGCCTAACGGGAATCAGCCCCAGCATTTT. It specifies CASSFLGPNGNQPQHF.

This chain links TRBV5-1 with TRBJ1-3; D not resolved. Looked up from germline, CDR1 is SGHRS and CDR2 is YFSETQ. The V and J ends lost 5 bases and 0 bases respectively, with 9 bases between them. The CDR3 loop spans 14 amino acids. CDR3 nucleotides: TGCGCCAGCAGTTATAGCAACTCTGGAAACACCATATATTTT. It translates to CASSYSNSGNTIYF.

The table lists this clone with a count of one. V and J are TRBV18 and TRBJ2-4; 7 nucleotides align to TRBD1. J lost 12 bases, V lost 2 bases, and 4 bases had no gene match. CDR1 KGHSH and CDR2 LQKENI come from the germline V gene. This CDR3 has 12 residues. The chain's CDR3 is CASSPGDSAQYF. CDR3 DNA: TGTGCCAGCTCACCAGGGGACAGCGCTCAGTACTTC. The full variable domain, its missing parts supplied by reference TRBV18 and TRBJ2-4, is NAGVMQNPRHLVRRRGQEARLRCSPMKGHSHVYWYRQLPEEGLKFMVYLQKENIIDESGMPKERFSAEFPKEGPSILRIQQVVRGDSAAYFCASSPGDSAQYFGAGTRLSVL.

CDR3 coding DNA: TGTGCCAGCAGCTTATCACCGAGAAACACTGAAGCTTTCTTT. Translated: CASSLSPRNTEAFF. The chain has TRBV7-2 and TRBJ1-1; D unresolved. V lost 2 bases and J lost 2, with 9 bases in between. Germline lookup yields CDR1 SGHTA and CDR2 FQGNSA. The CDR3 totals 14 residues.